Each of the 3 T cell receptor beta chains below was sequenced from the same sample in a study of T cell clonality in common variable immunodeficiency. TCRdb's copy holds only in-frame clones and misses some; the assay was immunoSEQ multiplex PCR. The table lists tens of thousands of clones, with no singletons. General study results and limits: Reportedly, TCR beta sequences from common variable immunodeficiency showed fewer deletions and N-nucleotide insertions.

What these receptors recognize is not known. The sequenced sample consisted of peripheral blood mononuclear cells. The source is a human donor with common variable immunodeficiency.

This clone was recorded many times. The part of the CDR3 DNA that was read is TGCAGTGCTGAACAGGGGATAGGTCGCCGTGGTACG. It yields the protein CSAEQGIGRRGT. The CDR3 in its entirety is CSAEQGIGRRGTQYF. The genes are TRBV20-1 and TRBJ2-3; TRBD1 matches at 7 bases. The CDR3 is cut off 3 residues early in the read; its end comes from the germline J gene. The germline CDR1 and CDR2 sequences are DFQATT and SNEGSKA (reference sequence). This CDR3 is built from 15 residues. Trimming cost V 5 bases and J 8 bases; bases outside gene matches: 16.

There are many counts of this clone. The CDR3 end falls 3 residues outside the read, so it is completed with the germline J gene. The chain carries TRBV6-2 or TRBV6-3 and TRBJ2-7; TRBD2 agrees at 9 bases. The CDR3 contains 14 residues. The trim removed 4 bases at V and 4 bases at J, leaving 5 bases unmatched. Germline V gene sequence: CDR1 MNHEY, CDR2 SVGEGT. The chain's CDR3 is CASSLASGVYEQYF. The DNA read from the CDR3 is TGTGCCAGCAGTTTAGCTAGCGGGGTATACGAG.

This clone was seen more than once but under ten times. The sequence runs out 3 residues before the end of the CDR3; the remainder is reconstructed from the germline J gene. The rearrangement links TRBV5-4 to TRBJ2-5, with a tentative D call TRBD2 (7 bases). Germline V gene sequence: CDR1 SGHNT, CDR2 YYREEE (reference sequence). V lost 3 bases and J 2 bases, leaving 17 bases between the germline ends. The length of the CDR3 is 16 residues. CDR3 bases read: TGTGCCAGCAGCTGGGGGGGCAGGGGTGGACAAGAGACC. This gives the protein CASSWGGRGGQET. The full CDR3 is CASSWGGRGGQETQYF.